A selection of T cell receptor beta chains follows, all from one sample in a study of T cells after yellow fever vaccination. MiXCR, applied by TCRdb to the 5' RACE reads, yields one record per CDR3 protein. The table lists some 290,000 distinct CDR3 sequences, roughly a tenth of them singletons, with under 4% in the top ten. This specimen was CD4+ T cells sorted from PBMCs, taken 45 days after the yellow fever booster vaccination. These receptors were taken from a man aged 18 to 29 who received the YFV17D yellow fever vaccine. Both conserved end residues are part of each CDR3. Fields, in order: CDR3 protein, CDR3 DNA, V gene, J gene, D gene, clone size, CDR3 length. The D gene is left open where the match is weak. Expanded clones are given a class, and other clones once, few, many or no size at all.

CASSLVGPGTGGHNEQFF,TGTGCCAGCAGCTTAGTGGGCCCTGGGACGGGAGGCCACAATGAGCAGTTCTTC,TRBV7-9,TRBJ2-1,TRBD2,.,18
CASSQDSAYEQYF,TGTGCCAGCAGTCAGGACAGTGCCTACGAGCAGTACTTC,TRBV12-3/TRBV12-4,TRBJ2-7,.,many,13
CASSLRWGPSGGPDIAKNIQYF,TGTGCCAGCAGTTTGAGGTGGGGACCTAGCGGGGGGCCCGATATAGCCAAAAACATTCAGTACTTC,TRBV12-3/TRBV12-4,TRBJ2-4,TRBD2,few,22
CASSLIGGQIQYF,TGTGCCAGCAGCTTAATCGGGGGACAGATTCAGTACTTC,TRBV7-9,TRBJ2-4,.,few,13
CAIKAGGLGDTQYF,TGTGCCATCAAGGCGGGGGGGCTGGGAGATACGCAGTATTTT,TRBV10-3,TRBJ2-3,TRBD2,few,14
CASSPREGYTEAFF,TGTGCCAGCAGCCCCCGGGAGGGTTACACTGAAGCTTTCTTT,TRBV7-2,TRBJ1-1,.,.,14
CASSPDINYGYTF,TGTGCCAGCAGCCCGGACATAAACTATGGCTACACCTTC,TRBV6-4,TRBJ1-2,.,few,13
CASTLGGGAGGYTF,TGCGCCAGCACCCTCGGTGGGGGCGCCGGGGGCTACACCTTC,TRBV5-1,TRBJ1-2,.,.,14
CASSPGVGPSLGTDTQYF,TGCGCCAGCAGCCCCGGGGTGGGACCCTCGTTGGGCACAGATACGCAGTATTTT,TRBV5-1,TRBJ2-3,.,.,18
CASSQELGNTIYF,TGTGCCAGCAGCCAAGAACTCGGAAACACCATATATTTT,TRBV3-1,TRBJ1-3,.,.,13
CASSRTTNEKLFF,TGTGCCAGCAGCCGGACAACTAATGAAAAACTGTTTTTT,TRBV7-2,TRBJ1-4,.,.,13
CASSKYDTIRNTQYF,TGTGCCAGCAGCAAATACGACACAATTAGGAATACGCAGTATTTT,TRBV5-6,TRBJ2-3,.,.,15
CASSHGLAEQYF,TGTGCCAGCAGCCACGGCCTCGCGGAGCAGTACTTC,TRBV14,TRBJ2-7,.,few,12
CASSLIQGDTEAFF,TGCGCCAGCAGCTTAATACAGGGGGACACTGAAGCTTTCTTT,TRBV5-1,TRBJ1-1,TRBD1,few,14
CASSPAGVLNTGELFF,TGTGCCAGCTCACCCGCGGGGGTCCTGAACACCGGGGAGCTGTTTTTT,TRBV18,TRBJ2-2,TRBD2,few,16
CASSLRTETGELFF,TGCGCCAGCAGCCTGAGGACGGAGACCGGGGAGCTGTTTTTT,TRBV5-1,TRBJ2-2,.,.,14
CASSLEARETQYF,TGTGCCAGCAGCTTAGAGGCCCGGGAGACCCAGTACTTC,TRBV7-2,TRBJ2-5,.,many,13
CAIRSGTGRPIYEQYF,TGTGCCATCAGATCCGGGACAGGGCGACCCATCTACGAGCAGTACTTC,TRBV10-3,TRBJ2-7,TRBD1,few,16
CASGSGGSQETQYF,TGTGCCAGCGGTAGTGGGGGGAGCCAAGAGACCCAGTACTTC,TRBV9,TRBJ2-5,.,.,14
CASSPGTGSPNTEAFF,TGCGCCAGCAGCCCAGGAACAGGGTCCCCGAACACTGAAGCTTTCTTT,TRBV4-1,TRBJ1-1,.,.,16
CASSSRGFRRRTYNSPLHF,TGTGCCAGCAGTTCCAGGGGGTTTAGGAGGAGAACCTATAATTCACCCCTCCACTTT,TRBV28,TRBJ1-6,TRBD1,few,19
CASSFTSGGVETQYF,TGTGCCAGCAGTTTTACTAGCGGGGGAGTTGAGACCCAGTACTTC,TRBV27,TRBJ2-5,TRBD2,.,15
CASRGGEGGREETQYF,TGTGCCTCACGAGGCGGGGAGGGAGGAAGAGAAGAGACCCAGTACTTC,TRBV10-3,TRBJ2-5,TRBD2,.,16
CASSTMTGELTDTQYF,TGTGCCAGCTCAACAATGACAGGGGAACTCACAGATACGCAGTATTTT,TRBV18,TRBJ2-3,TRBD1,few,16
CASSNFDSGNTIYF,TGTGCCAGCAGCAACTTTGACTCTGGAAACACCATATATTTT,TRBV7-2,TRBJ1-3,.,few,14
CSAKGLWETQYF,TGCAGTGCGAAAGGGCTATGGGAGACCCAGTACTTC,TRBV20-1,TRBJ2-5,.,many,12
CASSLDGTPPNSPLHF,TGTGCCAGCAGCTTAGACGGGACTCCCCCTAATTCACCCCTCCACTTT,TRBV7-2,TRBJ1-6,.,few,16
CASRTYGQKAFF,TGTGCCAGCAGGACCTACGGACAGAAAGCTTTCTTT,TRBV27,TRBJ1-1,.,.,12
CASSFQLAVDTQYF,TGTGCCAGCAGCTTCCAACTAGCGGTAGATACGCAGTATTTT,TRBV5-4,TRBJ2-3,TRBD2,few,14
CASSVDPGLAGRETQYF,TGTGCCAGCAGCGTAGACCCGGGACTAGCGGGGAGAGAGACCCAGTACTTC,TRBV9,TRBJ2-5,TRBD2,many,17